This TCR beta chain comes out of a study of cytomegalovirus exposure and HLA in healthy donors. Per the germline V gene, CDR1 is MNHEY and CDR2 is SMNVEV (reference sequence). The V gene lost 4 bases and the J gene lost 7 bases, with 6 bases spanning the gap. The CDR3 is 11 residues long. The primer mix had 60 Vbeta and 13 Jbeta primers. TCRdb's table, derived via immunoSEQ multiplex PCR, lists solely in-frame clones and lacks some. Here the sample spans about 180,000 clones, 77% being singletons. This rearrangement joins TRBV27 to TRBJ2-3; the D is unclear. The source of this sequence is a man aged 18 to 30 in good health and CMV-seronegative. What was sequenced was PBMCs. The CDR3 nucleotides read TGTGCCAGCAGTTCACTTTATACGCAGTATTTT. Translation: CASSSLYTQYF.